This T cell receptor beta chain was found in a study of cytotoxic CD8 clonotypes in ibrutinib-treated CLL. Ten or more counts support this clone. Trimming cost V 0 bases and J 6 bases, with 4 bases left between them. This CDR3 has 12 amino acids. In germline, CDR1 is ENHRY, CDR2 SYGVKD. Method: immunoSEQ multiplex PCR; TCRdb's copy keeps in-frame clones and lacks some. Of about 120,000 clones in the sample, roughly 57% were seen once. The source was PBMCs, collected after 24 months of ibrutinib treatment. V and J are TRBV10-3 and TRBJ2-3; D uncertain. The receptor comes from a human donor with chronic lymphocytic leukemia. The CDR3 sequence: CAISESSDTQYF. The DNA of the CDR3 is TGTGCCATCAGTGAGTCGAGCGATACGCAGTATTTT.